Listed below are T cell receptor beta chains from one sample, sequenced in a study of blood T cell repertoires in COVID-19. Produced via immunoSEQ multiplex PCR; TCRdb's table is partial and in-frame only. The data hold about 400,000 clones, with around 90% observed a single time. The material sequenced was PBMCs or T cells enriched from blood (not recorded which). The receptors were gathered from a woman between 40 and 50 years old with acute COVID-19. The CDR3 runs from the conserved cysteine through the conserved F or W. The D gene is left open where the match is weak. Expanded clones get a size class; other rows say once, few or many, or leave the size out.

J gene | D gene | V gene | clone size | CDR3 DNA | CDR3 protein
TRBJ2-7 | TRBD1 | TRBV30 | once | TGTGCCTGGTCCCGGGACAGGGATTCGTACGAGCAGTACTTC | CAWSRDRDSYEQYF
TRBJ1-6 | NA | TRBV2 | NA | TGTGCCAGCAGTGGGGGGGTCGGATCACCCCTCCACTTT | CASSGGVGSPLHF
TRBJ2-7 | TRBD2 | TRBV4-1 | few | TGCGCCAGCAGCCAAGTTCTGGGACTATTCCACGAGCAGTACTTC | CASSQVLGLFHEQYF
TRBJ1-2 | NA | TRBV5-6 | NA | TGTGCCAGCAGCCCCGGTTTCGTAGCTAACTATGGCTACACCTTC | CASSPGFVANYGYTF
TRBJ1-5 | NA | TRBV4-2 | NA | TGTGCCAGCAGCCAAACGGGGTATCAGCCCCAGCATTTT | CASSQTGYQPQHF
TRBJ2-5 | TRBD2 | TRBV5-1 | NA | TGCGCCAGCAGCTTGACTAGCGGGGGGCCCCAAGAGACCCAGTACTTC | CASSLTSGGPQETQYF
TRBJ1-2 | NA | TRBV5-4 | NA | TGTGCCAGCAGCTTCGGTCGCGGTGGCTACACCTTC | CASSFGRGGYTF
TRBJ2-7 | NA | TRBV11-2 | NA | TGTGCCTCCAGGGCGTTGGCTGGTGGCGAGCAGTACTTC | CASRALAGGEQYF
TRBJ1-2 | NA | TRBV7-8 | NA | TGTGCCAGCAGCTTCCAGGGGACGGGCGGCTACACCTTC | CASSFQGTGGYTF
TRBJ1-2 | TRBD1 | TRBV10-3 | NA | TGTGCCATCAGCGACGGGACAGGGGGACATGGCTACACCTTC | CAISDGTGGHGYTF
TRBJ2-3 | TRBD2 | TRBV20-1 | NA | TGCAGTGCTAGTAAAGGTCTAGCGGGCACAGATACGCAGTATTTT | CSASKGLAGTDTQYF
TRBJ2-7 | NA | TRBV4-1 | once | TGCGCCAGCAGCCAAGAGTTCCAGGGGCGAGGGGGCGAGCAGTACTTC | CASSQEFQGRGGEQYF
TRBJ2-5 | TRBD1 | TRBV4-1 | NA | TGCGCCAGCAGCCAAGGCGGACAGGAGGAGACCCAGTACTTC | CASSQGGQEETQYF
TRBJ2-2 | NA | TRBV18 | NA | TGTGCCAGCTCACCAATAAGGTCTAACAGGGAGAGCACCGGGGAGCTGTTTTTT | CASSPIRSNRESTGELFF
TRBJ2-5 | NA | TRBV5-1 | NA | TGCGCCAGCAGCTTGGGTGGACAGCTAAGCCCAGAGACCCAGTACTTC | CASSLGGQLSPETQYF
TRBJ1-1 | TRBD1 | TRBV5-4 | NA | TGTGCCACTATTCGTGGGGACAGAGCTTTCTTT | CATIRGDRAFF
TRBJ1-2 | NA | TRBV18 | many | TGTGCCAGCTCACCATGGGGCCCTTATGGCTACACCTTC | CASSPWGPYGYTF
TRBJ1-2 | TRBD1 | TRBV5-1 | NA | TGCGCCAGCAGCCACGGGACAGGGTCGGGCTACACCTTC | CASSHGTGSGYTF
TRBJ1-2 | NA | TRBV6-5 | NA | TGTGCCAGCAGCTACCGACAGACTAACTATGGCTACACCTTC | CASSYRQTNYGYTF
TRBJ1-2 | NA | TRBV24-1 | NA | TGTGCCACCAGTGATTCAGGCAGGGACTATGGCTACACCTTC | CATSDSGRDYGYTF
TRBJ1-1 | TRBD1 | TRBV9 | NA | TGTGCCAGCAGCTTTATACCGGGACAGGGAGGAACTGAAGCTTTCTTT | CASSFIPGQGGTEAFF
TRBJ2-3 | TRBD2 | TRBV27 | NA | TGTGCCAGCAGTTTCCGGGGGGTAAGAGATACGCAGTATTTT | CASSFRGVRDTQYF
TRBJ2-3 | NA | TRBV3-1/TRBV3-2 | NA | TGTGCCAGCAGCCACCCCCAAATAGCGACTGGCACAGATACGCAGTATTTT | CASSHPQIATGTDTQYF
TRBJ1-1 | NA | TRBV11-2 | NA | TGTGCCAGCAGCCCAAGGGACATTTCACCTGAAGCTTTCTTT | CASSPRDISPEAFF
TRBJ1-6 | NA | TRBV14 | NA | TGTGCCAGCAGCCAAGATTACGCGGTTTATAATTCACCCCTCCACTTT | CASSQDYAVYNSPLHF
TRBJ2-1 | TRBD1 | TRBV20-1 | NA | TGCAGTGCTAGTTCGCGCCAGGGGGCGCATAACAATGAGCAGTTCTTC | CSASSRQGAHNNEQFF
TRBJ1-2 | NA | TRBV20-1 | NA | TGCAGTGCTCAGTCTTATGGCTACACCTTC | CSAQSYGYTF
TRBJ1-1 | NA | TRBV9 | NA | TGTGCCAGCAGCGTAGTTGGAGGATTCATGAACACTGAAGCTTTCTTT | CASSVVGGFMNTEAFF
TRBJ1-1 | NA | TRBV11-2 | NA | TGTGCCAGCAGCTTTCTCAAGGGAGGGGCAGGGGAAGCTTTCTTT | CASSFLKGGAGEAFF
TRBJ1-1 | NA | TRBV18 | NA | TGTGCCAGCTCACCAGATTCAGGGAACACTGAAGCTTTCTTT | CASSPDSGNTEAFF
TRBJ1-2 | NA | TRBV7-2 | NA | TGTGCCAGCAGCTTAAGGGGCTATGGCTACACCTTC | CASSLRGYGYTF
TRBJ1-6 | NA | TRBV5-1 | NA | TGCGCCAGCAGCTTAGGAGGGGACAATTCACCCCTCCACTTT | CASSLGGDNSPLHF
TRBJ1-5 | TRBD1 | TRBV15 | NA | TGTGCCACCAGCAGAGATTATTGGGGACAGGGGGTGAGTCAGCCCCAGCATTTT | CATSRDYWGQGVSQPQHF
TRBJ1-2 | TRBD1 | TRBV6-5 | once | TGTGCCAGCAGTCCGACAGGGCTCCTTTATGGCTACACCTTC | CASSPTGLLYGYTF
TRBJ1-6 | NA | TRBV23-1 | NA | TGCGCCAGGGGCGGGCCACCCCTCCACTTT | CARGGPPLHF